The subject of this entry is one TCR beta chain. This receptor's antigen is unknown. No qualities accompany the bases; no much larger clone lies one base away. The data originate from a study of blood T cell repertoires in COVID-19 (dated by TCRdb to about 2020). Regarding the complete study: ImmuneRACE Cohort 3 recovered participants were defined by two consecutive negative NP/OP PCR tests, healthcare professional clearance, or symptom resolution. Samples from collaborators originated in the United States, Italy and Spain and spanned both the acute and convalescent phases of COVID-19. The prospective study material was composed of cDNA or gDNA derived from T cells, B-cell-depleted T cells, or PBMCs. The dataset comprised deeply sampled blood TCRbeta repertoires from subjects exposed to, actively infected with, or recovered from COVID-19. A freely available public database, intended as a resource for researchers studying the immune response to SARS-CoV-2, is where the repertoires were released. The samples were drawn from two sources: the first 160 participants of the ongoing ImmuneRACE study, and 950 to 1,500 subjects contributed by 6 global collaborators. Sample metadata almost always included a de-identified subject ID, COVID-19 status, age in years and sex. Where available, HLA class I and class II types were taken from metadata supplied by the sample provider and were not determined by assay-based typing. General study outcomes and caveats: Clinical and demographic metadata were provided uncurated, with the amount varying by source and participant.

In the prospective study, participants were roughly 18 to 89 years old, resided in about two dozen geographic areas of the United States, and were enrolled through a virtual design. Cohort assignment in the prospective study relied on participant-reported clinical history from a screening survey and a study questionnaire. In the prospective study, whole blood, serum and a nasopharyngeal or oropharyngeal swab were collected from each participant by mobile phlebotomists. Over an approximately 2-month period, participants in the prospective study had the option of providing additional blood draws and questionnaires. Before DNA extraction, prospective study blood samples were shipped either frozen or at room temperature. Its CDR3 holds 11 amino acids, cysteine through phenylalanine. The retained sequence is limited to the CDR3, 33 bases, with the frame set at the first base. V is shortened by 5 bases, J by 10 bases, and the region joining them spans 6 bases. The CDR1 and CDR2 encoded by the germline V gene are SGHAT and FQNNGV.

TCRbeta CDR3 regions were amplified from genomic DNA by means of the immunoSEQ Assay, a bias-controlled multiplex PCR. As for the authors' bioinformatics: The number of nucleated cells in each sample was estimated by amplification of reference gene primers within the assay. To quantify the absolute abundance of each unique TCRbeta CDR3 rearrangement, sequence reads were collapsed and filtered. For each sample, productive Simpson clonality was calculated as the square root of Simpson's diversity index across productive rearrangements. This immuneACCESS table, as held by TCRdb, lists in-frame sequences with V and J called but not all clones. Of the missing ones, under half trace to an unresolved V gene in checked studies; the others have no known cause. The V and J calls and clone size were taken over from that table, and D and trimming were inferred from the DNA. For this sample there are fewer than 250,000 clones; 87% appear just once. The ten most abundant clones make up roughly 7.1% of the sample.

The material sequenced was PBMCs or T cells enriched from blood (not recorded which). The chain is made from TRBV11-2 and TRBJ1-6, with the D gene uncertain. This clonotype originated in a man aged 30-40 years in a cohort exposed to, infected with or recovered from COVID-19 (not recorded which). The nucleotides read TGTGCCAGCAGCGGCCCCTCACCCCTCCACTTT. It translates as CASSGPSPLHF.